These 21 T cell receptor beta chains came from one sample sequenced in a study of cytomegalovirus exposure and HLA in healthy donors. Primers included in the PCR were 60 Vbeta and 13 Jbeta primers. Method: immunoSEQ multiplex PCR; TCRdb's copy keeps in-frame clones and lacks some. The sample shows under 250,000 clones, 70% to 90% of them seen only once. Sequences were obtained from PBMCs. These receptors were taken from an older woman in good health and CMV-seropositive.

The chain carries TRBV5-1 and TRBJ2-7; 13 bases are shared with TRBD2. V shed 4 bases, J shed 7 bases, and the junction held 11 bases outside the gene matches. CDR1 is SGHRS and CDR2 is YFSETQ in the germline V gene. This CDR3 spans 16 amino acids. CDR3 region: CASSKGLAGVIGEQYF. Here the CDR3 DNA reads TGCGCCAGCAGCAAAGGACTAGCGGGAGTAATAGGGGAGCAGTACTTC.

The CDR3 reads CASSLRRGANTGELFF. CDR3 DNA: TGTGCCAGCTCACTCCGCCGAGGAGCGAACACCGGGGAGCTGTTTTTT. This chain uses TRBV18 with TRBJ2-2; D gene unclear. The germline gives CDR1 KGHSH, CDR2 LQKENI. Trimming cost V 4 bases and J 0 bases, with 12 bases left between them. The CDR3 has 16 amino acids. Filled out from reference TRBV18 and TRBJ2-2, the complete variable domain reads NAGVMQNPRHLVRRRGQEARLRCSPMKGHSHVYWYRQLPEEGLKFMVYLQKENIIDESGMPKERFSAEFPKEGPSILRIQQVVRGDSAAYFCASSLRRGANTGELFFGEGSRLTVL.

This chain connects TRBV19 to TRBJ2-1; D is unresolved. The length of the CDR3 is 17 residues. Per germline, CDR1 LNHDA and CDR2 SQIVND (reference sequence). V was clipped by 5 bases and J by 2 bases, with 19 bases between them. The CDR3 DNA reads TGTGCCAGTAGTGACCCGCGGTCCTCTAATGCCTACAATGAGCAGTTCTTC. Translated: CASSDPRSSNAYNEQFF.

This sequence joins TRBV6-1 and TRBJ2-7; D might be TRBD1 (5 bases). This CDR3 spans 15 amino acids. V lost 0 bases to trimming and J lost 1 base, with 10 bases between them. Germline V gene lookup returns CDR1 MNHNS and CDR2 SASEGT. CDR3 region: CASSEAQGVSYEQYF. The CDR3 DNA follows: TGTGCCAGCAGTGAAGCGCAGGGTGTATCCTACGAGCAGTACTTC.

Comment on this clone: A junction boundary mismatches the germline segment, possibly from a read error. J is TRBJ2-5 and V is TRBV9; possible D gene TRBD1, 6 bases. The CDR3 consists of 15 residues. Germline lookup yields CDR1 SGDLS and CDR2 YYNGEE. CDR3 residues: CASSVRDTGQESQYF. In DNA form, the CDR3 reads TGTGCCAGCAGCGTAAGGGACACTGGCCAAGAGAGCCAGTACTTC.

Notes on this clone: The sample holds other DNA sequences that translate to the same CDR3. This sequence joins TRBV7-2 and TRBJ2-1; 7 bases fit TRBD2. Looked up from germline, CDR1 is SGHTA and CDR2 is FQGNSA. The ends lost 5 bases at V and 9 bases at J; junction bases unmatched: 19. This CDR3 comprises 17 residues. CDR3 nucleotides: TGTGCCAGCAGCCCCCCGGGGGGAGGAGGGGTGGGAGGTGAGCAGTTCTTC. This encodes CASSPPGGGGVGGEQFF.

The chain couples TRBV11-3 to TRBJ2-7; TRBD2 matches at 8 bases. This CDR3 region has 16 residues. Germline loops: CDR1 SGHNT, CDR2 YENEEA. V shed 5 bases and J 5 bases; nucleotides not matched to a gene: 14. This chain's CDR3 is CASSLAGVAGGDEQYF. In DNA, the CDR3 is TGTGCCAGCAGCCTCGCGGGAGTCGCCGGGGGGGACGAGCAGTACTTC.

The chain joins TRBV6-4 to TRBJ2-2; 8 bases are shared with TRBD2. The junction had 4 bases not matched to a gene; V was cut back by 0 bases and J by 7 bases. This CDR3 is built from 15 residues. Germline V lookup: CDR1 MRHNA, CDR2 SNTAGT. CDR3 nucleotide sequence: TGTGCCAGCAGTGACTCGTCGGGAGGGGTCGGGGAGCTGTTTTTT. Protein sequence: CASSDSSGGVGELFF.

The chain links TRBV27 to TRBJ1-1; 7 bases match TRBD1. The V segment lost 4 bases and the J segment 5 bases; nucleotides outside the gene matches: 4. This CDR3 has 13 amino acids. Germline CDR1 is MNHEY and CDR2 is SMNVEV (reference sequence). The chain's CDR3 is CASSYHRGTEAFF. The CDR3 DNA reads TGTGCCAGCAGTTATCACAGGGGTACTGAAGCTTTCTTT.

The chain links TRBV2 to TRBJ2-7; weak D call: TRBD1 (5 bases). Germline V gene data show CDR1 as SNHLY and CDR2 as FYNNEI. Trimming took off 3 bases at V and 5 bases at J, with 11 bases between the two ends. CDR3 length: 13 residues. The CDR3 DNA reads TGTGCCAGCAGTGAGACAGAGTCCCACGAGCAGTACTTC. This encodes CASSETESHEQYF. Using reference TRBV2 and TRBJ2-7 for the parts outside the CDR3, the full variable domain is EPEVTQTPSHQVTQMGQEVILRCVPISNHLYFYWYRQILGQKVEFLVSFYNNEISEKSEIFDDQFSVERPDGSNFTLKIRSTKLEDSAMYFCASSETESHEQYFGPGTRLTVT.

The sample holds a few counts of this clone. The chain combines TRBV4-1 with TRBJ1-3, with 8 nucleotides matching TRBD1. The CDR3 sequence is 15 residues long. The germline gives CDR1 MGHRA, CDR2 YSYEKL. J lost 2 bases, V lost 4 bases, and 4 bases had no gene match. The CDR3 DNA is TGCGCCAGCAGCCCTCGGACAGGGCCTGGAAACACCATATATTTT. This encodes CASSPRTGPGNTIYF.

The chain employs TRBV2 and TRBJ1-1; possible D gene TRBD1, 5 bases. There are 14 residues in the CDR3. Germline CDR1 is SNHLY and CDR2 is FYNNEI. V was shortened by 3 bases and J by 0 bases, with 8 bases between the two germline ends. The CDR3 DNA is TGTGCCAGCAGTGACAGGGTGATGAACACTGAAGCTTTCTTT. This translates into CASSDRVMNTEAFF.

The V gene is TRBV9, the J gene TRBJ1-1; D unresolved. This CDR3 contains 14 residues. Between the trimmed V and J ends, which lost 4 bases and 4 bases, there was a span of 14 bases. Germline loops: CDR1 SGDLS, CDR2 YYNGEE. Here the CDR3 reads CASSPVPRSTEAFF. The DNA for the CDR3 is TGTGCCAGCAGCCCCGTCCCGCGGAGCACTGAAGCTTTCTTT.

This clone has a handful of counts. The V gene is TRBV28, the J gene TRBJ1-4; no firm D call. The CDR3 spans 13 residues. Germline V CDR1 and CDR2: MDHEN, SYDVKM. The V gene lost 5 bases and the J gene lost 8 bases, with 12 bases spanning the gap. Here the CDR3 DNA reads TGTGCCAGCAGTCCGCTAGTCGGCGAAAAACTGTTTTTT. It yields the protein CASSPLVGEKLFF. The full variable domain, its missing parts supplied by reference TRBV28 and TRBJ1-4, is DVKVTQSSRYLVKRTGEKVFLECVQDMDHENMFWYRQDPGLGLRLIYFSYDVKMKEKGDIPEGYSVSREKKERFSLILESASTNQTSMYLCASSPLVGEKLFFGSGTQLSVL.

The V and J genes are TRBV27 and TRBJ2-3, with 9 bases identical to TRBD2. From germline, CDR1 is MNHEY and CDR2 SMNVEV (reference sequence). V dropped 0 bases and J dropped 3; count of bases not matched to a gene: 4. The CDR3 length is 16 residues. This CDR3 is CASSLSFSGSTDTQYF. The CDR3, as DNA: TGTGCCAGCAGTTTATCGTTTAGCGGGAGTACAGATACGCAGTATTTT.

The V and J genes are TRBV28 and TRBJ2-7; 8 bases align to TRBD2. The CDR3 runs 16 residues. CDR1 MDHEN and CDR2 SYDVKM come from the germline V gene. V shed 5 bases and J 0 bases; nucleotides not matched to a gene: 9. CDR3 sequence reads: CASSPRGLVDSYEQYF. CDR3 DNA: TGTGCCAGCAGTCCGCGGGGACTAGTCGACTCCTACGAGCAGTACTTC.

The chain uses TRBV19 and TRBJ1-1, with D possibly TRBD1 on 6 matching bases. The CDR3 extends over 18 amino acids. V was shortened by 4 bases and J by 4 bases, with 25 bases between the two germline ends. CDR1 and CDR2 (germline): LNHDA, SQIVND (reference sequence). For the CDR3, the DNA is TGTGCCAGTAGTACCAGAACTACTTACAGGGAGGGGAGCACTGAAGCTTTCTTT. Translation gives CASSTRTTYREGSTEAFF. Full variable domain (missing parts from reference TRBV19 and TRBJ1-1): DGGITQSPKYLFRKEGQNVTLSCEQNLNHDAMYWYRQDPGQGLRLIYYSQIVNDFQKGDIAEGYSVSREKKESFPLTVTSAQKNPTAFYLCASSTRTTYREGSTEAFFGQGTRLTVV.

The chain combines TRBV5-1 with TRBJ1-1, with 8 positions matching TRBD1. Looked up from germline, CDR1 is SGHRS and CDR2 is YFSETQ. Trimming took 5 bases from V and 5 from J; bases not matched to a gene: 5. This CDR3 spans 13 amino acids. CDR3 DNA: TGCGCCAGCAGAACAGGGGGGCAAACTGAAGCTTTCTTT. Residues: CASRTGGQTEAFF.

The genes are TRBV21-1 and TRBJ1-5. TRBV21-1 corresponds to a pseudogene. The CDR3 has 13 residues. CDR3 sequence reads: CASSNGGGQPQHF. DNA for the CDR3: TGTGCCAGCAGCAACGGCGGGGGTCAGCCCCAGCATTTT.

The V call is TRBV19, the J call TRBJ1-2; maybe TRBD1 (6 bases). This CDR3 has 16 amino acids. The germline V gene has CDR1 LNHDA and CDR2 SQIVND (reference sequence). The V gene lost 9 bases and the J gene lost 0 bases, with 20 bases spanning the gap. In nucleotides, the CDR3 is TGTGCCAGCCTTCACAGGGAGAAATCACCTAACTATGGCTACACCTTC. This gives the protein CASLHREKSPNYGYTF.

The chain joins TRBV6-1 to TRBJ2-4; 8 bases are a match to TRBD1. Germline trimming cut 7 bases from V and 4 bases from J; bases unmatched to any gene: 9. Per germline, CDR1 MNHNS and CDR2 SASEGT. The CDR3 totals 15 residues. The CDR3 is CASKSTGVLKNIQYF. In DNA form, the CDR3 reads TGTGCCAGCAAGTCGACAGGGGTGTTAAAAAACATTCAGTACTTC.